The entry that follows covers one TCR beta chain sequence. The antigen remains unidentified. CDR3 length: 15 amino acids. Between the trimmed V and J ends, which lost 0 bases and 0 bases, there was a span of 9 bases. The germline gives CDR1 SGHRS, CDR2 YFSETQ. These data originate in a study of T cell responses to AZD1222 COVID-19 vaccine. Overall study results and limits: Close to half of all spike-specific TCRs reportedly target regions of the variants that are unmutated. Recipients of AZD1222 seropositive at baseline numbered only five or six. Vaccination with two AZD1222 doses was followed by a rise in Spike-specific TCR breadth and depth.

Here immunoSEQ multiplex PCR was the method, and the copy in TCRdb shows in-frame clones only, minus some. Among about 73,000 clones, approximately 89% were seen once, and the ten largest hold 20%. The rearrangement links TRBV5-1 to TRBJ1-2, with D tentatively TRBD1 (6 bases). The TCR sequence derives from an adult in good health. The sample in question was peripheral blood, obtained on day 0 of AZD1222 vaccination. The CDR3 DNA is TGCGCCAGCAGCTTGGTAGGGGGGACTAACTATGGCTACACCTTC. Translation gives CASSLVGGTNYGYTF.